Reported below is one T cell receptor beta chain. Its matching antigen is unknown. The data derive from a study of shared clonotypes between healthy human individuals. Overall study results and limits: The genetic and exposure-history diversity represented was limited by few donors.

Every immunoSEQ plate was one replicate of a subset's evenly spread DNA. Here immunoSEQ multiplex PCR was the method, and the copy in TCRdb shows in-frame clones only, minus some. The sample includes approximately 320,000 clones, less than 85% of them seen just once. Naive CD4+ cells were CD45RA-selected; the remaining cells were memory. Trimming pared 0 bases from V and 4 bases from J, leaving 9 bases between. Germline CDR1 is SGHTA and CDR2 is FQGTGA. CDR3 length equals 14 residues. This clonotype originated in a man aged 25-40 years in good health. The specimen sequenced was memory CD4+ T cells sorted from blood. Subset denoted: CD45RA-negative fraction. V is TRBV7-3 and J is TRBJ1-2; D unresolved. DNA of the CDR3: TGTGCCAGCAGCTTAACCCCGGACCTCTATGGCTACACCTTC. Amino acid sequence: CASSLTPDLYGYTF. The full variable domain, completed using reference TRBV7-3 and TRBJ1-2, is GAGVSQTPSNKVTEKGKYVELRCDPISGHTALYWYRQSLGQGPEFLIYFQGTGAADDSGLPNDRFFAVRPEGSVSTLKIQRTERGDSAVYLCASSLTPDLYGYTFGSGTRLTVV.